This entry lists 32 T cell receptor beta chains sequenced from one sample in a study of CD8 T cells in ankylosing spondylitis. Broader study findings: Ankylosing spondylitis blood appeared to carry a characteristic TCR beta motif of several highly homologous variants.

MiXCR, applied by TCRdb to the 5' RACE reads, yields one record per CDR3 protein. The data contain over 400,000 distinct CDR3 sequences, roughly a quarter of them seen just once; the ten biggest clones take up about 0.9%. These receptors' antigens are unknown. The sequencing input was blood, either unsorted or a sorted T cell fraction (not recorded which). All receptors come from a male donor with ankylosing spondylitis.

In this sample, this clonotype turned up many times. The rearrangement links TRBV5-1 to TRBJ2-1, with 12 bases lining up with TRBD2. Per germline, CDR1 SGHRS and CDR2 YFSETQ. The CDR3 covers 18 residues. J was trimmed by 8 bases and V by 3 bases; bases with no gene match: 15. CDR3 region: CASSYLGLAGTLFDEQFF. CDR3 DNA: TGCGCCAGCAGCTATCTCGGACTAGCGGGAACCCTTTTTGATGAGCAGTTCTTC.

This clonotype was observed at least ten times. V usage is TRBV2 and J usage is TRBJ2-1; 8 positions match TRBD2. Losses at the gene ends were 1 base for V and 7 bases for J; bases not matched to a gene: 6. The CDR3 is made up of 15 amino acids. Germline loops: CDR1 SNHLY, CDR2 FYNNEI. This CDR3 reads CASSEGTSPLNEQFF. The CDR3 DNA reads TGTGCCAGCAGTGAAGGGACTAGCCCCTTAAATGAGCAGTTCTTC.

This clonotype occurred a few times. The chain employs TRBV20-1 and TRBJ2-3; a possible D gene is TRBD1 (6 bases). This CDR3 is built from 12 residues. Trimming removed 4 bases at V and 2 bases at J, with 7 bases between. The germline V gene has CDR1 DFQATT and CDR2 SNEGSKA (reference sequence). DNA of the CDR3: TGCAGTGCTAACAGGGTCACAGATACGCAGTATTTT. Protein product: CSANRVTDTQYF.

This clonotype was recorded a few times. The DNA of the CDR3 is TGTGCCAGCACCATCTTGGGTTTCGAGAGCTATGGCTACACCTTC. It yields the protein CASTILGFESYGYTF. This chain connects TRBV7-9 to TRBJ1-2, with D uncertain. The CDR3 consists of 15 residues. V was shortened by 7 bases and J by 4 bases, with 19 bases between the two germline ends. The germline V gene has CDR1 SEHNR and CDR2 FQNEAQ (reference sequence).

In this sample, this clonotype turned up a few times. The chain employs TRBV5-1 and TRBJ1-1, with 7 bases fitting TRBD1. The trim removed 4 bases at V and 3 bases at J, leaving 6 bases unmatched. CDR3 length: 14 amino acids. Per the germline V gene, CDR1 is SGHRS and CDR2 is YFSETQ. This chain's CDR3 is CASSPTGMYTEAFF. CDR3 nucleotides: TGCGCCAGCAGCCCGACAGGGATGTACACTGAAGCTTTCTTT. Full variable domain (remainder filled in from reference TRBV5-1 and TRBJ1-1): KAGVTQTPRYLIKTRGQQVTLSCSPISGHRSVSWYQQTPGQGLQFLFEYFSETQRNKGNFPGRFSGRQFSNSRSEMNVSTLELGDSALYLCASSPTGMYTEAFFGQGTRLTVV.

V and J are TRBV18 and TRBJ2-1, with D unresolved. V lost 10 bases and J 6 bases, leaving 19 bases between the germline ends. This CDR3 spans 14 amino acids. CDR1 is KGHSH and CDR2 is LQKENI in the germline V gene. Here the CDR3 reads CATSGFLSSNEQFF. The CDR3 DNA is TGTGCCACGTCGGGCTTCCTCTCCAGCAATGAGCAGTTCTTC.

The chain carries TRBV6-4 and TRBJ1-1; TRBD1 is a possible D gene (5 bases). Germline V gene data show CDR1 as MRHNA and CDR2 as SNTAGT. This CDR3 is 14 amino acids long. Trimming took off 7 bases at V and 0 bases at J, with 12 bases between the two ends. CDR3 bases: TGTGCCAGCAAAATCGACAGCATGAACACTGAAGCTTTCTTT. This gives the protein CASKIDSMNTEAFF.

This chain uses TRBV20-1 with TRBJ2-1; the match to TRBD2 covers 7 bases. The CDR3 totals 15 residues. The V segment lost 1 base and the J segment 8 bases; nucleotides outside the gene matches: 11. Germline V lookup: CDR1 DFQATT, CDR2 SNEGSKA (reference sequence). The CDR3 here is CSARGGTSASDEQFF. In nucleotides, the CDR3 is TGCAGTGCTAGAGGAGGCACTAGCGCGTCAGATGAGCAGTTCTTC.

The chain couples TRBV3-1 to TRBJ2-5; D unresolved. V shed 1 base and J shed 3 bases, with 9 bases lying between them. Germline assignment: CDR1 LGHDT and CDR2 YNNKEL (reference sequence). The CDR3 is 14 amino acids. The CDR3 DNA follows: TGTGCCAGCAGCCAAGTTCTGGGAAAAGAGACCCAGTACTTC. Amino acids: CASSQVLGKETQYF.

With regard to this clonotype: One end of the junction is discordant with germline, which a read error may explain. The rearrangement joins TRBV20-1 to TRBJ2-2, with 7 bases lining up with TRBD1. In germline, CDR1 is DFQATT, CDR2 SNEGSKA (reference sequence). CDR3 length: 14 amino acids. The CDR3 coding sequence is TGCAGTGCTCGAGACAGGGTAGCCGGCGGGGAGCTGTTTTTT. Protein product: CSARDRVAGGELFF.

This clonotype was counted between two and nine times. V is TRBV27 and J is TRBJ2-5; D remains ambiguous. V was trimmed by 7 bases and J by 2 bases, leaving 5 bases between them. The germline CDR1 and CDR2 sequences are MNHEY and SMNVEV (reference sequence). The CDR3 spans 11 residues. CDR3 nucleotides: TGTGCCAGCAAGGGTCAAGAGACCCAGTACTTC. Its protein is CASKGQETQYF.

This chain connects TRBV7-9 to TRBJ2-1, with TRBD2 matching 9 bases. V lost 0 bases and J lost 0; bases outside the gene matches: 3. Germline loops: CDR1 SEHNR, CDR2 FQNEAQ (reference sequence). This CDR3 has 17 residues. For the CDR3, the DNA is TGTGCCAGCAGCTTAGCTAGCGGGAGCCTCTCCTACAATGAGCAGTTCTTC. As protein: CASSLASGSLSYNEQFF.

The chain recombines TRBV21-1 with TRBJ2-3; the table's TRBD2 call for D was not verified on the DNA. TRBV21-1 is a pseudogene segment. The CDR3 has 17 residues. The CDR3 loop is CASSNSFSGRTTDTQYF. As DNA, the CDR3 is TGTGCCAGCAGCAATTCCTTTAGCGGGAGAACCACAGATACGCAGTATTTT.

The chain recombines TRBV2 with TRBJ2-7; TRBD2 matches at 7 bases. Germline CDR1 reads SNHLY; CDR2 reads FYNNEI. The CDR3 length is 13 residues. The V gene end was trimmed by 8 bases and the J gene end by 6 bases; junction bases not matched to a gene: 10. CDR3 amino acids: CASEAGVATEQYF. For the CDR3, the DNA is TGTGCCAGCGAGGCGGGAGTGGCTACCGAGCAGTACTTC.

This clonotype occurred a few times. This chain connects TRBV20-1 to TRBJ2-7, with D possibly TRBD1 on 6 matching bases. The CDR3 sequence is 12 residues long. Germline CDR1 DFQATT, CDR2 SNEGSKA (reference sequence). Trimming stripped 3 bases from V and 1 base from J, with 7 bases between. CDR3: CSARQGSYEQYF. The CDR3 DNA reads as TGCAGTGCTAGGCAGGGGTCCTACGAGCAGTACTTC.

This clonotype was detected only a few times. V gene TRBV12-3 or TRBV12-4 combines with J gene TRBJ1-6; D gene unclear. V was cut by 8 bases and J by 10 bases, with 24 bases left in between. The CDR3 totals 16 residues. The CDR3 coding sequence is TGTGCCAGCTCCCTGGGCTGGCATTTCGGGAGCTCACCCCTCCACTTT. Translating it yields CASSLGWHFGSSPLHF.

There are many counts of this clonotype. The chain couples TRBV29-1 to TRBJ2-5; D tentatively reads TRBD1 or TRBD2 (5 bases each). This CDR3 is built from 14 residues. CDR1 and CDR2 from the germline V gene are SQVTM and ANQGSEA. V lost 6 bases and J 0 bases, leaving 14 bases between the germline ends. CDR3 in amino acids: CSVLGALDQETQYF. CDR3 DNA: TGCAGCGTACTCGGGGCACTAGACCAAGAGACCCAGTACTTC. The whole variable domain, remainder taken from reference TRBV29-1 and TRBJ2-5, is SAVISQKPSRDICQRGTSLTIQCQVDSQVTMMFWYRQQPGQSLTLIATANQGSEATYESGFVIDKFPISRPNLTFSTLTVSNMSPEDSSIYLCSVLGALDQETQYFGPGTRLLVL.

DNA of the CDR3: TGCGCCAGCAGCTTGGGTGCAGGGGAGGATGAAAAACTGTTTTTT. The encoded protein is CASSLGAGEDEKLFF. The chain uses TRBV5-1 and TRBJ1-4; D is possibly TRBD1 (6 bases). The CDR3 is 15 residues long. Germline CDR1 and CDR2: SGHRS and YFSETQ. V was cut by 0 bases and J by 6 bases, with 12 bases left in between.

This clonotype was seen a few times. The chain joins TRBV19 to TRBJ2-3, with 7 bases lining up with TRBD1. The germline V gene encodes CDR1 LNHDA and CDR2 SQIVND (reference sequence). With V trimmed by 8 bases and J by 4 bases, 9 bases remained unmatched. The CDR3 has 14 residues. CDR3 nucleotides: TGTGCCAGTGCGAGGGGGCTAGAGTCAGATACGCAGTATTTT. Amino acid sequence: CASARGLESDTQYF.

The chain employs TRBV24-1 and TRBJ2-3, with 9 bases identical to TRBD1. From germline, CDR1 is KGHDR and CDR2 SFDVKD. V lost 9 bases, J lost 0 bases, and 6 bases stayed unmatched. The CDR3 sequence is 15 residues long. The CDR3 sequence is CATGTGTGSTDTQYF. Written as DNA, the CDR3 is TGTGCCACCGGCACCGGGACAGGGAGCACAGATACGCAGTATTTT.

This chain connects TRBV12-3 or TRBV12-4 to TRBJ1-2; D remains ambiguous. The CDR3 is 14 amino acids. The ends were cut back, 6 bases at V and 4 bases at J, with 15 bases in the middle. This CDR3 reads CASRRVEGGYGYTF. In DNA, the CDR3 is TGTGCCAGCAGGAGAGTAGAGGGTGGCTATGGCTACACCTTC.

This clonotype has a count of ten or more. The CDR3 DNA follows: TGCAGCGTTAGGACAGGGAGGGCGAACACTGAAGCTTTCTTT. Translation gives CSVRTGRANTEAFF. This chain joins TRBV29-1 and TRBJ1-1; 8 nucleotides agree with TRBD1. The CDR3 has 14 residues. CDR1 is SQVTM, CDR2 ANQGSEA, per germline. Unmatched junction bases numbered 6, after V lost 5 bases and J lost 1 base.

This clonotype was detected a few times. V is TRBV14 and J is TRBJ2-2; the D is unclear. CDR1 SGHDN and CDR2 FVKESK come from the germline V gene. The V gene lost 0 bases and the J gene lost 3 bases, with 8 bases spanning the gap. There are 15 residues in the CDR3. Written as DNA, the CDR3 is TGTGCCAGCAGCCAAGACAGACTCGACACCGGGGAGCTGTTTTTT. Protein sequence: CASSQDRLDTGELFF.

The genes are TRBV20-1 and TRBJ2-3; the D gene is possibly TRBD1 (6 bases). This CDR3 has 15 residues. Germline values: CDR1 DFQATT, CDR2 SNEGSKA (reference sequence). V lost 0 bases and J lost 1, with 11 bases in between. Here the CDR3 DNA reads TGCAGTGCTAGAGATCACAGGGAAGGCACAGATACGCAGTATTTT. This sequence encodes CSARDHREGTDTQYF.

The chain links TRBV12-3 or TRBV12-4 to TRBJ1-1; D not resolved. This CDR3 spans 13 amino acids. Between the trimmed V and J ends, which lost 5 bases and 5 bases, there was a span of 12 bases. In DNA form, the CDR3 reads TGTGCCAGCAGTACGACCGGACGGACTGAAGCTTTCTTT. The encoded protein is CASSTTGRTEAFF.

The chain is built from TRBV3-1 and TRBJ1-2; no reliable D call. The V end lost 4 bases, the J end lost 7 bases, and 13 bases lay between the germline ends. CDR1 and CDR2 from the germline V gene are LGHDT and YNNKEL (reference sequence). The CDR3 is made up of 13 amino acids. DNA for the CDR3: TGTGCCAGCAGCCCTCGTGCGGAAGGTGGCTACACCTTC. Translated: CASSPRAEGGYTF. Full variable domain (remainder filled in from reference TRBV3-1 and TRBJ1-2): DTAVSQTPKYLVTQMGNDKSIKCEQNLGHDTMYWYKQDSKKFLKIMFSYNNKELIINETVPNRFSPKSPDKAHLNLHINSLELGDSAVYFCASSPRAEGGYTFGSGTRLTVV.

This clonotype was recorded many times. This sequence joins TRBV20-1 and TRBJ2-5; 8 bases line up with TRBD2. Germline V gene lookup returns CDR1 DFQATT and CDR2 SNEGSKA (reference sequence). V shed 3 bases, J shed 2 bases, and the junction held 8 bases outside the gene matches. The CDR3 is 15 residues long. DNA of the CDR3: TGCAGTGCTAGTTTCGCGGGAGGTTTGCAAGAGACCCAGTACTTC. Translation: CSASFAGGLQETQYF.

The chain links TRBV7-2 to TRBJ2-5; 7 nucleotides line up with TRBD1. The CDR3 runs to 13 residues. With V trimmed by 5 bases and J by 10 bases, 10 bases remained unmatched. Germline assignment: CDR1 SGHTA and CDR2 FQGNSA. The chain's CDR3 is CASSHKQGVDQYF. The CDR3, as DNA: TGTGCCAGCAGCCATAAGCAGGGGGTAGACCAGTACTTC.

This clonotype has just a few counts. The chain is built from TRBV10-3 and TRBJ1-2; 8 bases align to TRBD1. Trimming removed 2 bases from V and 8 bases from J; junction bases left unmatched: 7. The CDR3 covers 14 residues. Germline V CDR1 and CDR2: ENHRY, SYGVKD. The DNA for the CDR3 is TGTGCCATCAGTGAGGTCGACAGGGGTTACGGCTACACCTTC. Translated, it gives CAISEVDRGYGYTF.

This chain uses TRBV6-2 or TRBV6-3 with TRBJ2-6; 9 nucleotides align to TRBD1. This CDR3 spans 19 amino acids. V lost 4 bases and J lost 0; bases outside the gene matches: 10. Looked up from germline, CDR1 is MNHEY and CDR2 is SVGEGT. CDR3 protein: CASSSSPGQGLSGANVLTF. The CDR3 nucleotides are TGTGCCAGCAGTTCCTCCCCGGGACAGGGCCTCTCTGGGGCCAACGTCCTGACTTTC.

Ten or more counts support this clonotype. The chain is built from TRBV7-9 and TRBJ2-7; 11 bases map to TRBD2. Germline values: CDR1 SEHNR, CDR2 FQNEAQ (reference sequence). J lost 2 bases, V lost 0 bases, and 0 bases had no gene match. The CDR3 has 15 residues. The CDR3 spells CASSLAGLAAYEQYF. The CDR3 DNA reads as TGTGCCAGCAGCTTAGCGGGACTAGCGGCCTACGAGCAGTACTTC.

The V and J genes are TRBV20-1 and TRBJ1-1; D might be TRBD1 (5 bases). The V and J ends lost 5 bases and 1 base respectively, with 8 bases between them. The CDR3 is made up of 12 amino acids. The germline V gene encodes CDR1 DFQATT and CDR2 SNEGSKA (reference sequence). CDR3: CSALTANTEAFF. CDR3 bases: TGCAGTGCTTTGACAGCGAACACTGAAGCTTTCTTT.